This T cell receptor beta chain was recorded in a study of OX40 agonist ivuxolimab in advanced cancers. Study-wide context: The study gave patients intravenous ivuxolimab at 0.01 to 10 mg/kg every 2 weeks. Patients receiving dose escalation had hepatocellular carcinoma, melanoma, renal cell or head and neck cancer.

The germline V gene has CDR1 MGHRA and CDR2 YSYEKL. Germline trimming cut 0 bases from V and 2 bases from J; bases unmatched to any gene: 9. CDR3 length: 17 amino acids. Individuals having autoimmune disease history or systemic immunosuppression were not enrolled. Libraries were prepared by immunoSEQ multiplex PCR; TCRdb keeps only in-frame clonotypes and omits some of them. The data contain about 26,000 clones, 88% of them singletons. The input for sequencing was CD4+ or CD8+ T cells sorted from blood, taken in a trial of the OX40 agonist ivuxolimab. This clonotype was obtained from an adult with an advanced solid tumor such as melanoma, head and neck, liver or kidney cancer. The chain links TRBV4-1 to TRBJ2-5, with 7 bases identical to TRBD2. CDR3 amino acids: CASSQEGLGGGQETQYF. CDR3 nucleotides: TGCGCCAGCAGCCAAGAAGGCCTGGGGGGAGGGCAAGAGACCCAGTACTTC.